This record covers a single T cell receptor beta chain. No antigen is known for it. Time point of the sample: blood 4 weeks post-SBRT, at nephrectomy. The sample's treatment: 15 Gy SBRT to primary tumor, nephrectomy 4 weeks later. Nephrectomy followed 15 Gy stereotactic body radiation by 4 weeks. Serial blood draws occurred at baseline and 2 and 4 weeks post-SBRT. These data originate in a study of radiation and T cells in renal cell carcinoma. Overall study results and limits: In blood, top tumor clones expanded by 2 weeks, shrinking by 4.

Libraries were prepared by immunoSEQ multiplex PCR; TCRdb keeps only in-frame clonotypes and omits some of them. The data hold roughly 61,000 clones, with around three quarters observed a single time. Germline values: CDR1 MRHNA, CDR2 SNTAGT. V shed 6 bases and J 2 bases; nucleotides not matched to a gene: 7. The CDR3 loop spans 15 amino acids. The chain recombines TRBV6-4 with TRBJ2-3; 8 nucleotides agree with TRBD2. This TCR was sampled from a man aged 60-69 years with renal cell carcinoma. Sequencing was performed on blood, taken from a patient whose treatment included radiotherapy and nephrectomy. Written as DNA, the CDR3 is TGTGCCAGCAGGAAGACTAGCGACGCCACAGATACGCAGTATTTT. This encodes CASRKTSDATDTQYF.